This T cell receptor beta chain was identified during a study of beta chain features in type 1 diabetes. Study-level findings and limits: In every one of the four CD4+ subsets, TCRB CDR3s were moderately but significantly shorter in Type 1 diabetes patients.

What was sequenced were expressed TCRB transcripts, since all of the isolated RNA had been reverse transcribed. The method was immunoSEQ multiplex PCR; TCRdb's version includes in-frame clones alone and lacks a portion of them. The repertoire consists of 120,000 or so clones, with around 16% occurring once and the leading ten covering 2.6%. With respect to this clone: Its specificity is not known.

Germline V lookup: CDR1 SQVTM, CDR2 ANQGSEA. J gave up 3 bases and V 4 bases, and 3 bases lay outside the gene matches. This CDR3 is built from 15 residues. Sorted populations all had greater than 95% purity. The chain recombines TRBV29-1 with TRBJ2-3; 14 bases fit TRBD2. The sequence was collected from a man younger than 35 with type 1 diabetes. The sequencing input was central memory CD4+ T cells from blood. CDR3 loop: CSVARTSGRTDTQYF. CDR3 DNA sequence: TGCAGCGTTGCCCGGACTAGCGGGAGGACAGATACGCAGTATTTT.